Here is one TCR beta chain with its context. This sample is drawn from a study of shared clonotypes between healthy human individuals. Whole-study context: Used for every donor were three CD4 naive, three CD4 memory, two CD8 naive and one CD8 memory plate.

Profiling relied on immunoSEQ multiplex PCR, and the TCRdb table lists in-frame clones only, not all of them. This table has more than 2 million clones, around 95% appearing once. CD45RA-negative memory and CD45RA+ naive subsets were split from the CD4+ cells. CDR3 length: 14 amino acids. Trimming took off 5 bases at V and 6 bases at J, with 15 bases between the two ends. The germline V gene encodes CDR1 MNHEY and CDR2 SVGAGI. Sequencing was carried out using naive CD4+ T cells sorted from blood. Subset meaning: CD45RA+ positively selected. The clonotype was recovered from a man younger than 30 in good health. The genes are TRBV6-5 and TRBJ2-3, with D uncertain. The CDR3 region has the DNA TGTGCCAGCAGTCCTGGACCTTTTGGGGATACGCAGTATTTT. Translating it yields CASSPGPFGDTQYF.